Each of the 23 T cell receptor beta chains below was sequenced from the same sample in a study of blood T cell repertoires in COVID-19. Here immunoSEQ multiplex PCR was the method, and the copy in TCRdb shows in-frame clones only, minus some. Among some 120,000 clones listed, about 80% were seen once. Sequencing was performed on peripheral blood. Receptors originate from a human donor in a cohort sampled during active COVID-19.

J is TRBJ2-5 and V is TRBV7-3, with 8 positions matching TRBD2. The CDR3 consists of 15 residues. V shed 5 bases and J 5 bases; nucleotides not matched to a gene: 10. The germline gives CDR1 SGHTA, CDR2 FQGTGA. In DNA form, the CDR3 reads TGTGCCAGCAGCCCCCTGGGTAGCGGGAAGGAGACCCAGTACTTC. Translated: CASSPLGSGKETQYF.

The CDR3 region is CASSQPGQGYEQFF. In nucleotides, the CDR3 is TGTGCCAGCAGTCAACCGGGACAGGGCTATGAGCAGTTCTTC. The chain joins TRBV6-5 to TRBJ2-1; 9 nucleotides match TRBD1. CDR1 MNHEY and CDR2 SVGAGI come from the germline V gene. The CDR3 runs 14 residues. The V and J ends lost 5 bases and 8 bases, in that order; junction bases with no gene match: 7.

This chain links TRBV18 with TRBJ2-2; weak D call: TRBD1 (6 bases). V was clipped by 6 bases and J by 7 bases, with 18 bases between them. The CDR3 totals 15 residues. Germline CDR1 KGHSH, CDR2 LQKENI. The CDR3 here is CASSRRQVADGELFF. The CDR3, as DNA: TGTGCCAGCTCGCGACGACAGGTCGCGGACGGGGAGCTGTTTTTT.

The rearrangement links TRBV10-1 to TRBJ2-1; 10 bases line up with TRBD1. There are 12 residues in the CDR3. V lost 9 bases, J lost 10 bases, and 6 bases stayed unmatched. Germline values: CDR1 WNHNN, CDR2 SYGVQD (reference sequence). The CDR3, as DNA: TGCGCCAGTAGACAGGGGGCTGGGGAGCAGTTCTTC. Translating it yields CASRQGAGEQFF.

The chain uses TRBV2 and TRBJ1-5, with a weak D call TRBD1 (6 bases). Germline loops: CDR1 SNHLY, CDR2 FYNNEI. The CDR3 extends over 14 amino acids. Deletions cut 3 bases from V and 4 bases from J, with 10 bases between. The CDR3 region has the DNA TGTGCCAGCAGTGATTGGACAGATAATCAGCCCCAGCATTTT. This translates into CASSDWTDNQPQHF.

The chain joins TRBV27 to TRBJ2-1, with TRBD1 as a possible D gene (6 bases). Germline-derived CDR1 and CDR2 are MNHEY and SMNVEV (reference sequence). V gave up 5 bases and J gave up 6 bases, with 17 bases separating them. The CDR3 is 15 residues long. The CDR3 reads CASSPQTGLRNEQFF. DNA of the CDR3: TGTGCCAGCAGTCCCCAAACAGGGCTCCGCAATGAGCAGTTCTTC.

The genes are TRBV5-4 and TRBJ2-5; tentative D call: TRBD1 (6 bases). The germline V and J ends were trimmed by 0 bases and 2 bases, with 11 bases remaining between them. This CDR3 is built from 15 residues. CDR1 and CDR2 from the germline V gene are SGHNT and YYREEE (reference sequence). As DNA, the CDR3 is TGTGCCAGCAGCTTGGGCAGGGGTCGGCAAGAGACCCAGTACTTC. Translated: CASSLGRGRQETQYF.

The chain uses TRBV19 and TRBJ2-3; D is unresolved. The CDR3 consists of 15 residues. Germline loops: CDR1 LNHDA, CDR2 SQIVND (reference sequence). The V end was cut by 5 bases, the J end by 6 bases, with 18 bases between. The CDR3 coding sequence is TGTGCCAGTAGTCACGAACCCCCGCCCCGGGATACGCAGTATTTT. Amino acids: CASSHEPPPRDTQYF.

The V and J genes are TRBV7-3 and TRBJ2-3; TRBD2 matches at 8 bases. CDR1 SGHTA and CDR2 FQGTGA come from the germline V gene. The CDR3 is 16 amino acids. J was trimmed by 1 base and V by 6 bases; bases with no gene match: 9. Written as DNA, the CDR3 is TGTGCCAGCAGTCGGCGGCAAGCGGGGGGCACAGATACGCAGTATTTT. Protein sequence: CASSRRQAGGTDTQYF. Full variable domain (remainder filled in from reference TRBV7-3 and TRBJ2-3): GAGVSQTPSNKVTEKGKYVELRCDPISGHTALYWYRQSLGQGPEFLIYFQGTGAADDSGLPNDRFFAVRPEGSVSTLKIQRTERGDSAVYLCASSRRQAGGTDTQYFGPGTRLTVL.

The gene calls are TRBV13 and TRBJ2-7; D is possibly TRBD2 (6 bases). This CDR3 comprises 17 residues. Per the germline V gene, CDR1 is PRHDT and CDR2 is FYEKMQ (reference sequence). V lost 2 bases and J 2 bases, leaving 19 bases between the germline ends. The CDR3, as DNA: TGTGCCAGCAGCTTACCTAGAGGGACCCCGGGGGCCTACGAGCAGTACTTC. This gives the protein CASSLPRGTPGAYEQYF.

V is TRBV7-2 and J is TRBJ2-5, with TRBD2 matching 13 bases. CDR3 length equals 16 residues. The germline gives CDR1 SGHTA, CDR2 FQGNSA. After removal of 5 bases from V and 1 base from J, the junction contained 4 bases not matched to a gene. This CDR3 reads CASSQRTSGGQETQYF. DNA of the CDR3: TGTGCCAGCAGCCAACGGACTAGCGGGGGCCAAGAGACCCAGTACTTC.

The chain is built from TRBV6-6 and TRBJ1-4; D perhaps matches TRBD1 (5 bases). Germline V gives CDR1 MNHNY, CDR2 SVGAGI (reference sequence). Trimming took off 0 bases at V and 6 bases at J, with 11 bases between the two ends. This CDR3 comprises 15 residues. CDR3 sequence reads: CASSYSRALDEKLFF. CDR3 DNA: TGTGCCAGCAGTTACTCCAGGGCTTTGGATGAAAAACTGTTTTTT.

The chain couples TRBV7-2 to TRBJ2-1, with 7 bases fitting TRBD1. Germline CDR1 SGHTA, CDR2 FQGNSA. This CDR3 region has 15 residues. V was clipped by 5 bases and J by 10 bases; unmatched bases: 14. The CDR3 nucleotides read TGTGCCAGCAGCCGGGGACAGTTCCCCCCTGGGGAGCAGTTCTTC. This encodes CASSRGQFPPGEQFF.

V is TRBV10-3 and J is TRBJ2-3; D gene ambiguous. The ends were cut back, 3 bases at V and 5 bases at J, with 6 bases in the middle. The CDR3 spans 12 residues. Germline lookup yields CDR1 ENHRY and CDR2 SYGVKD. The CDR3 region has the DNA TGTGCCATCAGTGAACCACTAGATACGCAGTATTTT. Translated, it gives CAISEPLDTQYF.

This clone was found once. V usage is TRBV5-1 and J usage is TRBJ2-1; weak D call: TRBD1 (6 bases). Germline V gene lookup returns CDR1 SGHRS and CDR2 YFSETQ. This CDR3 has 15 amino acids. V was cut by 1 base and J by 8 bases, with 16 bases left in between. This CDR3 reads CASSLNYGQRDEQFF. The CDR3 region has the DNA TGCGCCAGCAGCTTGAATTATGGACAGAGGGATGAGCAGTTCTTC.

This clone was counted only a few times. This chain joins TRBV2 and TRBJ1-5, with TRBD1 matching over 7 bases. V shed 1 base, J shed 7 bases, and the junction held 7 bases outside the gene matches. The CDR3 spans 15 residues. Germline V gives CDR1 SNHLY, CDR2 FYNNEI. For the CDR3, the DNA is TGTGCCAGCAGTGAAGGAGGGACAGAGGGGCAGCCCCAGCATTTT. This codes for CASSEGGTEGQPQHF. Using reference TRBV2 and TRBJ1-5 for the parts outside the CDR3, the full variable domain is EPEVTQTPSHQVTQMGQEVILRCVPISNHLYFYWYRQILGQKVEFLVSFYNNEISEKSEIFDDQFSVERPDGSNFTLKIRSTKLEDSAMYFCASSEGGTEGQPQHFGDGTRLSIL.

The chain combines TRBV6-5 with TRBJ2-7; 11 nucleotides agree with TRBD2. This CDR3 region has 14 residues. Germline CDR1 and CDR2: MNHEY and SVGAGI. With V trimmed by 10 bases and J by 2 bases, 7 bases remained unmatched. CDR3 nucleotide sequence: TGTGCCACTTCCGGGACTAGCGGTCCCTACGAGCAGTACTTC. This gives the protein CATSGTSGPYEQYF.

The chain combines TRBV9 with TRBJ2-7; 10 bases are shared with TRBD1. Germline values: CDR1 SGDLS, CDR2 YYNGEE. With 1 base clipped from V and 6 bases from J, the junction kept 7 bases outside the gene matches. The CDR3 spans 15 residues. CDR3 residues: CASSVNWDRGVEQYF. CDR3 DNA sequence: TGTGCCAGCAGCGTAAACTGGGACAGGGGCGTCGAGCAGTACTTC.

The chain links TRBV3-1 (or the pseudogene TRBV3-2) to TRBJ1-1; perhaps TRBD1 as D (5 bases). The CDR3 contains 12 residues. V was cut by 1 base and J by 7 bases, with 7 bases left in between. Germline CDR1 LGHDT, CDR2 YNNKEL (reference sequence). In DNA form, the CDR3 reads TGTGCCAGCAGCCAAGGAGACAGTGAAGCTTTCTTT. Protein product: CASSQGDSEAFF.

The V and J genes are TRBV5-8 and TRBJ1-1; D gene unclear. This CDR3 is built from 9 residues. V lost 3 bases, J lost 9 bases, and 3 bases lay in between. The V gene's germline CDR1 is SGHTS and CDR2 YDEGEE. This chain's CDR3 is CASSSQAFF. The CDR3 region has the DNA TGTGCCAGCAGCTCTCAAGCTTTCTTT.

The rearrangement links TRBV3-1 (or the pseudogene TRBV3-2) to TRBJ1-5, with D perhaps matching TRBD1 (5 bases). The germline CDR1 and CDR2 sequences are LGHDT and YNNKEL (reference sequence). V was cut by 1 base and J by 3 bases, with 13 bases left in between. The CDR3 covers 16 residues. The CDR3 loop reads CASSQVDQGPNQPQHF. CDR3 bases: TGTGCCAGCAGCCAAGTGGATCAGGGTCCCAATCAGCCCCAGCATTTT.

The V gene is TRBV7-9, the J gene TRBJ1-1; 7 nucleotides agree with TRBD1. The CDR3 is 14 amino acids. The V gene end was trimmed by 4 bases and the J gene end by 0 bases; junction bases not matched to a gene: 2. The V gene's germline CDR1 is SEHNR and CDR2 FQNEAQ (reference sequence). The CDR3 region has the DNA TGTGCCAGCAGCTGGGGGACAGTGAACACTGAAGCTTTCTTT. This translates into CASSWGTVNTEAFF.

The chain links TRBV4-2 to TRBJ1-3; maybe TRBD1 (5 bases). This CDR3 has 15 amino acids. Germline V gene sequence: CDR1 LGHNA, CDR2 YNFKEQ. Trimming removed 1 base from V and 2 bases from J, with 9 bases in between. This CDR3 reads CASSQVTGAGNTIYF. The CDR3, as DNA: TGTGCCAGCAGCCAAGTCACGGGGGCTGGAAACACCATATATTTT.